These T cell receptor beta chains were read from a single sample in a study of identical twins. TCRdb itself ran the 5' RACE reads through MiXCR, one entry per CDR3 protein. The sample gives around 530,000 distinct CDR3 sequences, roughly 15% of which show up once; less than 0.5% is in the top ten. The data also belong to a second study, concerning yellow fever vaccine responses in identical twins.

The sample comprised CD4+ T cells sorted from blood. The receptors come from a woman aged 18-29 years in good health. Each CDR3 is given with its conserved first and last residue. A D gene is named only where the DNA matches it firmly. Some rows have no size entry. The others give once, few or many, or a class for an expanded clone.

abundance: -
d_gene: TRBD1
v_gene: TRBV27
j_gene: TRBJ1-1
CDR3aa: CASSLGRTGYTEAFF
CDR3nt: TGTGCCAGCAGTTTAGGAAGGACAGGATACACTGAAGCTTTCTTT

abundance: few
d_gene: -
v_gene: TRBV5-1
j_gene: TRBJ2-3
CDR3aa: CASSLKFVPHSTDTQYF
CDR3nt: TGCGCCAGCAGCTTGAAATTCGTACCACATAGCACAGATACGCAGTATTTT

abundance: few
d_gene: TRBD2
v_gene: TRBV6-1
j_gene: TRBJ2-3
CDR3aa: CASSPPTSGSVARQYF
CDR3nt: TGTGCCAGCTCCCCCCCGACTAGCGGGAGTGTGGCAAGGCAGTATTTT

abundance: -
d_gene: TRBD2
v_gene: TRBV28
j_gene: TRBJ2-3
CDR3aa: CASSLVAGGQDTQYF
CDR3nt: TGTGCCAGCAGTTTGGTAGCGGGAGGGCAAGATACGCAGTATTTT

abundance: -
d_gene: -
v_gene: TRBV10-3
j_gene: TRBJ1-1
CDR3aa: CAISVGGGNTEAFF
CDR3nt: TGTGCCATCAGTGTTGGTGGCGGGAACACTGAAGCTTTCTTT

abundance: -
d_gene: -
v_gene: TRBV25-1
j_gene: TRBJ2-3
CDR3aa: CASSRTGPNGGTDTQYF
CDR3nt: TGTGCCAGCTCAAGGACAGGTCCAAACGGAGGGACAGATACGCAGTATTTT

abundance: few
d_gene: TRBD1
v_gene: TRBV7-2
j_gene: TRBJ1-4
CDR3aa: CASSLMFGQGANEKLFF
CDR3nt: TGTGCCAGCAGCTTGATGTTTGGACAGGGGGCTAATGAAAAACTGTTTTTT

abundance: few
d_gene: -
v_gene: TRBV28
j_gene: TRBJ1-2
CDR3aa: CASSETYGYTF
CDR3nt: TGTGCCAGCAGCGAAACCTATGGCTACACCTTC

abundance: few
d_gene: -
v_gene: TRBV11-2
j_gene: TRBJ2-1
CDR3aa: CASSLRGNSYNEQFF
CDR3nt: TGTGCCAGCAGCCTCCGGGGTAATTCCTACAATGAGCAGTTCTTC

abundance: many
d_gene: -
v_gene: TRBV12-3/TRBV12-4
j_gene: TRBJ2-1
CDR3aa: CASSSLTGSSYNEQFF
CDR3nt: TGTGCCAGCAGTTCACTGACCGGGAGCTCCTACAATGAGCAGTTCTTC

abundance: few
d_gene: -
v_gene: TRBV28
j_gene: TRBJ1-1
CDR3aa: CASSSGQTNTEAFF
CDR3nt: TGTGCCAGCAGTTCTGGACAGACGAACACTGAAGCTTTCTTT

abundance: many
d_gene: TRBD2
v_gene: TRBV6-5
j_gene: TRBJ2-7
CDR3aa: CASSYGVLAGAYEQYF
CDR3nt: TGTGCCAGCAGTTACGGGGTACTAGCGGGAGCCTACGAGCAGTACTTC

abundance: -
d_gene: TRBD2
v_gene: TRBV3-1
j_gene: TRBJ2-2
CDR3aa: CASRTSTVGELFF
CDR3nt: TGTGCCAGCCGGACTAGCACTGTCGGGGAGCTGTTTTTT

abundance: -
d_gene: -
v_gene: TRBV24-1
j_gene: TRBJ2-1
CDR3aa: CATSERGQGYNEQFF
CDR3nt: TGTGCCACCAGTGAGCGAGGGCAGGGATACAATGAGCAGTTCTTC

abundance: few
d_gene: -
v_gene: TRBV6-6
j_gene: TRBJ1-1
CDR3aa: CASSYYLSEAFF
CDR3nt: TGTGCCAGCAGTTACTATCTTAGTGAAGCTTTCTTT

abundance: -
d_gene: -
v_gene: TRBV12-3/TRBV12-4
j_gene: TRBJ2-1
CDR3aa: CASCPNEQISYNEQFF
CDR3nt: TGTGCCAGCTGTCCAAACGAGCAGATCTCCTACAATGAGCAGTTCTTC

abundance: few
d_gene: TRBD2
v_gene: TRBV20-1
j_gene: TRBJ2-5
CDR3aa: CSARVPRASGGWQETQYF
CDR3nt: TGCAGTGCTAGAGTCCCCCGGGCTAGCGGGGGCTGGCAAGAGACCCAGTACTTC

abundance: many
d_gene: -
v_gene: TRBV7-9
j_gene: TRBJ2-1
CDR3aa: CASSLRVITRGEQFF
CDR3nt: TGTGCCAGCAGCTTAAGGGTTATAACGAGGGGTGAGCAGTTCTTC

abundance: -
d_gene: -
v_gene: TRBV3-1
j_gene: TRBJ1-2
CDR3aa: CASSRLQGWGYTF
CDR3nt: TGTGCCAGCAGCCGCCTACAGGGATGGGGCTACACCTTC

abundance: -
d_gene: -
v_gene: TRBV5-1
j_gene: TRBJ2-3
CDR3aa: CASTGGGGGLTDTQYF
CDR3nt: TGCGCCAGCACCGGTGGGGGGGGCGGTCTCACAGATACGCAGTATTTT

abundance: few
d_gene: -
v_gene: TRBV7-9
j_gene: TRBJ2-1
CDR3aa: CASSLWGTSYNEQFF
CDR3nt: TGTGCCAGCAGCTTGTGGGGGACCTCCTACAATGAGCAGTTCTTC

abundance: -
d_gene: -
v_gene: TRBV3-1
j_gene: TRBJ2-1
CDR3aa: CASSQEGQGRSYNEQFF
CDR3nt: TGTGCCAGCAGCCAAGAAGGGCAAGGACGCTCCTACAATGAGCAGTTCTTC

abundance: many
d_gene: -
v_gene: TRBV29-1
j_gene: TRBJ2-2
CDR3aa: CITDGSQPGELFF
CDR3nt: TGCATCACGGACGGGAGTCAGCCCGGGGAGCTGTTTTTT

abundance: few
d_gene: -
v_gene: TRBV5-1
j_gene: TRBJ1-4
CDR3aa: CASSSGEGPKGLFF
CDR3nt: TGCGCCAGCAGCTCTGGAGAGGGTCCGAAAGGACTGTTTTTT

abundance: few
d_gene: -
v_gene: TRBV10-3
j_gene: TRBJ2-1
CDR3aa: CAISEGQYNEQFF
CDR3nt: TGTGCCATCAGTGAGGGACAGTACAATGAGCAGTTCTTC

abundance: -
d_gene: -
v_gene: TRBV5-1
j_gene: TRBJ2-3
CDR3aa: CASSLVSSTDTQYF
CDR3nt: TGCGCCAGCAGCTTGGTCAGTAGCACAGATACGCAGTATTTT

abundance: -
d_gene: -
v_gene: TRBV20-1
j_gene: TRBJ2-5
CDR3aa: CSARAHGGETQYF
CDR3nt: TGCAGTGCTAGAGCCCACGGTGGGGAGACCCAGTACTTC

abundance: -
d_gene: -
v_gene: TRBV12-3/TRBV12-4
j_gene: TRBJ1-2
CDR3aa: CASRRANYGYTF
CDR3nt: TGTGCCAGCAGACGGGCTAACTATGGCTACACCTTC

abundance: -
d_gene: -
v_gene: TRBV12-3/TRBV12-4
j_gene: TRBJ1-4
CDR3aa: CASSTGQLLNEKLFF
CDR3nt: TGTGCCAGCAGTACTGGACAGCTCCTTAATGAAAAACTGTTTTTT

abundance: -
d_gene: TRBD2
v_gene: TRBV10-2
j_gene: TRBJ2-7
CDR3aa: CAGFQPAGGGYEQYF
CDR3nt: TGCGCCGGATTCCAGCCAGCGGGAGGTGGTTACGAGCAGTACTTC

abundance: few
d_gene: TRBD2
v_gene: TRBV20-1
j_gene: TRBJ2-7
CDR3aa: CSARGLMIAGVLPYEQYF
CDR3nt: TGCAGTGCTAGGGGGTTGATGATAGCGGGAGTTTTACCCTACGAGCAGTACTTC

abundance: few
d_gene: -
v_gene: TRBV3-1
j_gene: TRBJ2-1
CDR3aa: CASRLNSGNEQFF
CDR3nt: TGTGCCAGCAGACTCAACTCCGGCAATGAGCAGTTCTTC

abundance: -
d_gene: -
v_gene: TRBV11-3
j_gene: TRBJ2-5
CDR3aa: CASSLIHPGVGETQYF
CDR3nt: TGTGCCAGCAGCTTAATTCATCCAGGGGTCGGAGAGACCCAGTACTTC

abundance: few
d_gene: TRBD1
v_gene: TRBV6-1
j_gene: TRBJ2-7
CDR3aa: CASSERGLYF
CDR3nt: TGTGCCAGCAGTGAAAGGGGGCTGTACTTC

abundance: few
d_gene: -
v_gene: TRBV12-3/TRBV12-4
j_gene: TRBJ1-1
CDR3aa: CASTATPGNTEAFF
CDR3nt: TGTGCCAGCACCGCGACACCCGGGAACACTGAAGCTTTCTTT

abundance: -
d_gene: -
v_gene: TRBV5-1
j_gene: TRBJ1-2
CDR3aa: CASSLGFKRANYGYTF
CDR3nt: TGCGCCAGCAGCTTGGGGTTCAAACGGGCTAACTATGGCTACACCTTC

abundance: -
d_gene: -
v_gene: TRBV19
j_gene: TRBJ2-1
CDR3aa: CASRPGGDYNEQFF
CDR3nt: TGTGCCAGTAGGCCCGGGGGAGACTACAATGAGCAGTTCTTC

abundance: many
d_gene: TRBD2
v_gene: TRBV10-3
j_gene: TRBJ2-7
CDR3aa: CAISDGLAGPYEQYF
CDR3nt: TGTGCCATCAGTGATGGACTAGCGGGACCCTACGAGCAGTACTTC